This TCR beta chain was observed in a study of blood T cells in healthy people across ages. The study, taken as a whole, reports: Unsorted PBMCs blocked a conclusive comparison of naive and antigen-experienced cells.

Looked up from germline, CDR1 is LGHNA and CDR2 is YSLEER. V was cut by 0 bases and J by 5 bases, with 8 bases left in between. The CDR3 totals 14 residues. Every donor provided around 10 milliliters of peripheral blood. Isolation yielded PBMCs, at least 7 million per sample, in every case. Then a second PCR, running roughly 7 to 11 cycles, was carried out with a sample-barcoded 5' primer and a J-beta primer mix. TCRdb reanalysed the 5' RACE reads using MiXCR and keeps one entry per CDR3 protein. The table shows some 710,000 distinct CDR3 sequences, with 22% occurring only once. On this clonotype itself: Its cognate antigen is unknown. Possible read error: a much larger clone is one base away.

Input material: blood. The source is a man aged 65 to 85 in good health. The V gene is TRBV4-3, the J gene TRBJ2-1; D unresolved. CDR3 protein: CASSQDYNHNEQFF. The CDR3 DNA reads TGCGCCAGCAGCCAAGATTACAACCACAATGAGCAGTTCTTC.